This passage covers 29 T cell receptor beta chains from one sample sequenced in a study of T cells in Graves' hyperthyroidism and ophthalmopathy. Amplified TCR beta CDR3 regions came from RNA transcripts. HTBI primers were employed in a first-round RT-PCR of the TCR CDR3. TCRdb re-called the multiplex PCR reads through MiXCR, storing one row per CDR3 protein. The table shows some 600,000 distinct CDR3 sequences, with approximately 14% occurring only once. The sequencing sample was made of blood. The receptors stem from a woman aged 25 to 39 with Graves' hyperthyroidism that later progressed to Graves' ophthalmopathy.

The table lists this clonotype with many counts. The genes are TRBV5-1 and TRBJ1-3; D gene ambiguous. This CDR3 is built from 15 residues. Trimming pared 1 base from V and 2 bases from J, leaving 10 bases between. Germline-derived CDR1 and CDR2 are SGHRS and YFSETQ. CDR3 loop: CASSLTDPPGNTIYF. In nucleotides, the CDR3 is TGCGCCAGCAGCTTGACGGACCCCCCTGGAAACACCATATATTTT.

At least ten counts were recorded for this clonotype. The chain is built from TRBV12-5 and TRBJ1-4; maybe TRBD1 (6 bases). The V end was cut by 5 bases, the J end by 7 bases, with 14 bases between. This CDR3 has 14 amino acids. Per the germline V gene, CDR1 is LGHNT and CDR2 is FRNRAP. In DNA, the CDR3 is TGTGCTAGTGGTCCAGGGGCGCGGAGTGAAAAACTGTTTTTT. Translated: CASGPGARSEKLFF.

This clonotype was observed many times. The chain links TRBV12-3 or TRBV12-4 to TRBJ2-7; TRBD1 matches 8 bases. The CDR3 extends over 18 amino acids. The ends lost 4 bases at V and 0 bases at J; junction bases unmatched: 14. CDR3 in amino acids: CASSSDRAEGHSSYEQYF. Here the CDR3 DNA reads TGTGCCAGCAGTTCGGACAGGGCGGAGGGACATTCCTCCTACGAGCAGTACTTC.

Of note for this clonotype: A clone one base away is much larger, so this may be a read error. The chain uses TRBV7-9 and TRBJ1-5, with D perhaps TRBD1 (5 bases). CDR1 is SEHNR, CDR2 FQNEAQ, per germline (reference sequence). V lost 1 base and J 0 bases, leaving 7 bases between the germline ends. CDR3 length: 15 residues. The CDR3 nucleotides read TGTGCCAGCAGCTTAGGCAGGGATAGCAATCAGCCCCAGCATTTT. Translating gives CASSLGRDSNQPQHF.

This clonotype was seen ten or more times. This chain connects TRBV27 to TRBJ2-7; a possible D gene is TRBD1 (6 bases). There are 15 residues in the CDR3. V lost 4 bases and J 4 bases, leaving 17 bases between the germline ends. Per the germline V gene, CDR1 is MNHEY and CDR2 is SMNVEV (reference sequence). The CDR3 protein is CASSSIRGGLYEQYF. The CDR3 bases are TGTGCCAGCAGTTCAATCAGGGGTGGGTTATACGAGCAGTACTTC.

This clonotype occurred many times. The chain uses TRBV29-1 and TRBJ1-5; D might be TRBD1 (5 bases). Looked up from germline, CDR1 is SQVTM and CDR2 is ANQGSEA. Trimming stripped 6 bases from V and 7 bases from J, with 13 bases between. The CDR3 loop spans 12 amino acids. The CDR3 DNA is TGCAGCGTGAAGGCGGGGGAACAGCCCCAGCATTTT. This gives the protein CSVKAGEQPQHF.

The chain combines TRBV14 with TRBJ2-3; D not resolved. CDR1 and CDR2 (germline): SGHDN, FVKESK. V was clipped by 0 bases and J by 4 bases, with 11 bases between them. The CDR3 spans 15 residues. CDR3 sequence: CASSQEVPDSDTQYF. CDR3 DNA: TGTGCCAGCAGCCAAGAAGTCCCCGACTCAGATACGCAGTATTTT.

The rearrangement joins TRBV29-1 to TRBJ2-5; TRBD2 is a possible D gene (7 bases). V was cut by 4 bases and J by 4 bases, with 10 bases left in between. This CDR3 has 12 residues. CDR1 is SQVTM, CDR2 ANQGSEA, per germline. The CDR3 here is CSVGRGGETQYF. CDR3 in DNA: TGCAGCGTTGGAAGGGGGGGAGAGACCCAGTACTTC. Full variable domain (remainder filled in from reference TRBV29-1 and TRBJ2-5): SAVISQKPSRDICQRGTSLTIQCQVDSQVTMMFWYRQQPGQSLTLIATANQGSEATYESGFVIDKFPISRPNLTFSTLTVSNMSPEDSSIYLCSVGRGGETQYFGPGTRLLVL.

This clonotype has at least ten counts. The chain carries TRBV11-2 and TRBJ1-1, with D unresolved. The CDR3 consists of 13 residues. Trimming stripped 1 base from V and 1 base from J, with 4 bases between. CDR1 and CDR2 from the germline V gene are SGHAT and FQNNGV. CDR3 residues: CASSLVTNTEAFF. CDR3 DNA: TGTGCCAGCAGCTTAGTGACGAACACTGAAGCTTTCTTT.

This clonotype was seen more than once but under ten times. V is TRBV19 and J is TRBJ2-7, with D maybe TRBD2 (6 bases). Trimming took off 5 bases at V and 0 bases at J, with 14 bases between the two ends. Germline loops: CDR1 LNHDA, CDR2 SQIVND (reference sequence). The CDR3 contains 15 residues. In DNA form, the CDR3 reads TGTGCCAGTAGTTTAGCGGAGGGGAGCTCCTACGAGCAGTACTTC. This gives the protein CASSLAEGSSYEQYF. Complete variable domain (other parts from reference TRBV19 and TRBJ2-7): DGGITQSPKYLFRKEGQNVTLSCEQNLNHDAMYWYRQDPGQGLRLIYYSQIVNDFQKGDIAEGYSVSREKKESFPLTVTSAQKNPTAFYLCASSLAEGSSYEQYFGPGTRLTVT.

This clonotype was counted at least ten times. The chain joins TRBV20-1 to TRBJ1-4, with 10 bases aligning to TRBD1. The V and J ends lost 6 bases and 8 bases, in that order; junction bases with no gene match: 15. The CDR3 has 16 amino acids. The germline CDR1 and CDR2 sequences are DFQATT and SNEGSKA (reference sequence). CDR3 coding DNA: TGCAGTGCGGAGGGACAGGGGCAGACAAGTGGAGAAAAACTGTTTTTT. The encoded protein is CSAEGQGQTSGEKLFF.

This clonotype was observed a few times. The genes are TRBV20-1 and TRBJ1-1; D might be TRBD1 (6 bases). Trimming shortened V by 3 bases and J by 6 bases, and 14 bases separated the two germline ends. In germline, CDR1 is DFQATT, CDR2 SNEGSKA (reference sequence). The CDR3 contains 13 residues. CDR3 in DNA: TGCAGTGCTAGTGGTCCACAGGGAGCTGAAGCTTTCTTT. This gives the protein CSASGPQGAEAFF.

This clonotype was seen at least ten times. The genes are TRBV3-1 and TRBJ2-7; TRBD2 matches 8 bases. The junction had 3 bases not matched to a gene; V was cut back by 1 base and J by 4 bases. Germline assignment: CDR1 LGHDT and CDR2 YNNKEL (reference sequence). CDR3 size: 14 residues. The CDR3 reads CASSQAGGDYEQYF. CDR3 DNA: TGTGCCAGCAGCCAAGCGGGGGGGGATTACGAGCAGTACTTC.

This clonotype was counted at least ten times. The J gene is TRBJ1-4, the V gene TRBV27; D unclear. Germline CDR1 MNHEY, CDR2 SMNVEV (reference sequence). The CDR3 covers 14 residues. V lost 3 bases and J 2 bases, leaving 7 bases between the germline ends. The CDR3 bases are TGTGCCAGCAGTTTTTCGGGGACTAATGAAAAACTGTTTTTT. Translating it yields CASSFSGTNEKLFF.

Turning to this clonotype: A much larger clone is a single base away; this may be a read error. The chain combines TRBV7-2 with TRBJ1-2; D not certain. In germline, CDR1 is SGHTA, CDR2 FQGNSA. This CDR3 has 11 amino acids. Here the CDR3 DNA reads TGTGCCGGCAGCTTGGAACCCGGCTACACCTTC. Translated, it gives CAGSLEPGYTF. Full variable domain (remainder filled in from reference TRBV7-2 and TRBJ1-2): GAGVSQSPSNKVTEKGKDVELRCDPISGHTALYWYRQSLGQGLEFLIYFQGNSAPDKSGLPSDRFSAERTGGSVSTLTIQRTQQEDSAVYLCAGSLEPGYTFGSGTRLTVV.

This CDR3 is CASSIDPGGLGDEQFF. The CDR3 region has the DNA TGTGCCAGTAGTATAGATCCTGGGGGGCTGGGGGATGAGCAGTTCTTC. J is TRBJ2-1 and V is TRBV19; D possibly uses TRBD1 or TRBD2 (6 bases each). The germline V gene has CDR1 LNHDA and CDR2 SQIVND (reference sequence). The V and J ends lost 0 bases and 8 bases respectively, with 17 bases between them. This CDR3 has 16 amino acids.

The table lists this clonotype with many counts. The chain joins TRBV11-2 to TRBJ1-1; 7 bases agree with TRBD1. The CDR3 totals 15 residues. CDR1 is SGHAT and CDR2 is FQNNGV in the germline V gene. The V gene end was trimmed by 5 bases and the J gene end by 3 bases; junction bases not matched to a gene: 9. In nucleotides, the CDR3 is TGTGCCAGCAGCACCCGGACAGGTTCCCACACTGAAGCTTTCTTT. Its translation is CASSTRTGSHTEAFF.

Comments on this clonotype: Just one base apart from a much larger clone, this may be a read error. The rearrangement joins TRBV27 to TRBJ2-7, with 8 bases identical to TRBD1. The J call may be wrong; the DNA end is better matched by TRBJ2-1. This CDR3 comprises 17 residues. Germline CDR1 is MNHEY and CDR2 is SMNVEV (reference sequence). The CDR3: CASSLSPGTGPYYEQFF. For the CDR3, the DNA is TGTGCCAGCAGTTTAAGCCCTGGGACAGGACCTTACTACGAGCAGTTCTTC.

This clonotype was counted between two and nine times. This chain joins TRBV20-1 and TRBJ2-1; no definite D call. This CDR3 spans 13 amino acids. The germline V gene encodes CDR1 DFQATT and CDR2 SNEGSKA (reference sequence). V was clipped by 0 bases and J by 0 bases, with 3 bases between them. The CDR3 here is CSARELSYNEQFF. The CDR3 nucleotides read TGCAGTGCTAGAGAGCTCTCCTACAATGAGCAGTTCTTC.

There are many counts of this clonotype. The genes are TRBV2 and TRBJ1-1; 8 bases agree with TRBD1. The J segment lost 3 bases and the V segment lost 3 bases, leaving 6 bases of the junction unmatched. CDR3 size: 15 residues. Germline V gene sequence: CDR1 SNHLY, CDR2 FYNNEI. The CDR3 DNA reads as TGTGCCAGCAGTGAGATAGCGACAGGGGACACTGAAGCTTTCTTT. Translating it yields CASSEIATGDTEAFF.

This chain joins TRBV6-1 and TRBJ1-1, with TRBD1 matching over 10 bases. Trimming at V came to 7 bases and at J to 6 bases, leaving 11 bases not matched to a gene. Germline V lookup: CDR1 MNHNS, CDR2 SASEGT. The CDR3 covers 15 residues. Here the CDR3 reads CASKPGQGQGAEAFF. In DNA, the CDR3 is TGTGCCAGCAAACCGGGACAGGGGCAAGGAGCTGAAGCTTTCTTT.

This clonotype was picked up a small number of times. The chain is built from TRBV6-2 or TRBV6-3 and TRBJ2-2, with D unclear. Germline V CDR1 and CDR2: MNHEY, SVGEGT. V was shortened by 2 bases and J by 7 bases, with 5 bases between the two germline ends. The CDR3 runs 12 residues. This CDR3 reads CASSYNHGELFF. CDR3 coding DNA: TGTGCCAGCAGTTACAATCACGGGGAGCTGTTTTTT.

The chain is built from TRBV6-1 and TRBJ2-1, with 11 bases that match TRBD2. Germline CDR1 and CDR2: MNHNS and SASEGT. With 0 bases clipped from V and 12 bases from J, the junction kept 7 bases outside the gene matches. There are 15 residues in the CDR3. CDR3 coding DNA: TGTGCCAGCAGTGAAGCTAGCGGGAGGGCCGATGGGCAGTTCTTC. Translation gives CASSEASGRADGQFF.

This clonotype was counted at least ten times. This chain joins TRBV6-1 and TRBJ2-7; no clear D. The CDR3 has 17 amino acids. Germline assignment: CDR1 MNHNS and CDR2 SASEGT. Trimming left V 5 bases short and J 0 bases short, with 20 bases between. The CDR3 sequence is CASSLTRTDLLSYEQYF. The CDR3 DNA reads TGTGCCAGCAGTCTCACCCGGACCGACCTCCTCTCCTACGAGCAGTACTTC.

This clonotype has at least ten counts. The rearrangement links TRBV5-5 to TRBJ1-1; no clear D. The length of the CDR3 is 14 residues. The V gene's germline CDR1 is SGHKS and CDR2 YYEKEE (reference sequence). The V and J ends lost 1 base and 4 bases respectively, with 11 bases between them. The CDR3 is CASSLSGESTEAFF. The CDR3 bases are TGTGCCAGCAGCTTGAGCGGAGAAAGCACTGAAGCTTTCTTT.

CDR3 DNA sequence: TGTGCCAGCAGCTTAGGACTAGCCGCCGGGGAGCTGTTTTTT. The encoded protein is CASSLGLAAGELFF. The chain combines TRBV7-2 with TRBJ2-2; 7 bases match TRBD2. Unmatched junction bases numbered 2, after V lost 1 base and J lost 6 bases. Germline CDR1 and CDR2: SGHTA and FQGNSA. This CDR3 comprises 14 residues.

At least ten counts were recorded for this clonotype. The chain carries TRBV11-3 and TRBJ2-1, with 7 bases aligning to TRBD2. V dropped 0 bases and J dropped 2; count of bases not matched to a gene: 7. CDR1 SGHNT and CDR2 YENEEA come from the germline V gene. This CDR3 contains 17 residues. The CDR3: CASSLDLGGFAYNEQFF. For the CDR3, the DNA is TGTGCCAGCAGCTTAGATCTCGGGGGGTTCGCCTACAATGAGCAGTTCTTC.

This clonotype was counted a few times. The genes are TRBV28 and TRBJ2-7, with D maybe TRBD2 (5 bases). Per germline, CDR1 MDHEN and CDR2 SYDVKM. The V end lost 3 bases, the J end lost 9 bases, and 18 bases lay between the germline ends. This CDR3 is 14 amino acids long. The CDR3 region is CASSLAFGGEAQYF. Here the CDR3 DNA reads TGTGCCAGCAGTTTGGCGTTCGGAGGTGAGGCGCAGTACTTC.

This clonotype was observed at least ten times. J is TRBJ2-7 and V is TRBV6-6; D may be TRBD2 (5 bases). The V gene lost 0 bases and the J gene lost 3 bases, with 12 bases spanning the gap. The germline V gene encodes CDR1 MNHNY and CDR2 SVGAGI (reference sequence). This CDR3 comprises 15 residues. The CDR3 DNA reads as TGTGCCAGCAGTTACTCAAGAGGGAAGGACTACGAGCAGTACTTC. Its protein is CASSYSRGKDYEQYF.